This passage covers 6 T cell receptor beta chains from one sample sequenced in a study of blood T cell repertoires in COVID-19. Method: immunoSEQ multiplex PCR; TCRdb's copy keeps in-frame clones and lacks some. The repertoire holds about 87,000 clones, about 87% seen once, with roughly 5% in the top ten. Material: peripheral blood. All receptors derive from a man in his forties with acute or convalescent COVID-19.

The rearrangement uses TRBV6-4 and TRBJ2-3, with TRBD1 identical over 7 bases. Per the germline V gene, CDR1 is MRHNA and CDR2 is SNTAGT. Trimming cost V 3 bases and J 2 bases; bases outside gene matches: 2. The CDR3 loop spans 14 amino acids. The CDR3 DNA reads as TGTGCCAGCAGTGAACAGGGGCACACAGATACGCAGTATTTT. The encoded protein is CASSEQGHTDTQYF.

This clone appeared once. This chain uses TRBV19 with TRBJ1-2; tentative D call: TRBD1 (5 bases). V lost 3 bases to trimming and J lost 6 bases, with 8 bases between them. Germline V gives CDR1 LNHDA, CDR2 SQIVND (reference sequence). The CDR3 runs to 12 residues. The CDR3 protein is CASSMEGDGYTF. The CDR3 DNA reads as TGTGCCAGTAGTATGGAAGGGGATGGCTACACCTTC.

V and J are TRBV2 and TRBJ1-1; TRBD1 is a possible D gene (6 bases). V lost 5 bases and J lost 2, with 12 bases in between. Germline V lookup: CDR1 SNHLY, CDR2 FYNNEI. This CDR3 comprises 14 residues. The CDR3 nucleotides read TGTGCCAGCAGTCCGGGACAAACAAACACTGAAGCTTTCTTT. Amino acid sequence: CASSPGQTNTEAFF.

V and J are TRBV18 and TRBJ1-3, with TRBD1 as a possible D gene (5 bases). The CDR3 covers 13 residues. Germline lookup yields CDR1 KGHSH and CDR2 LQKENI. V was clipped by 2 bases and J by 7 bases, with 9 bases between them. CDR3 nucleotide sequence: TGTGCCAGCTCACCAGGGAACAGGAACACCATATATTTT. It is translated as CASSPGNRNTIYF.

The chain combines TRBV11-3 with TRBJ1-1, with 8 bases aligning to TRBD1. J was trimmed by 4 bases and V by 5 bases; bases with no gene match: 3. This CDR3 is built from 13 residues. Germline CDR1 and CDR2: SGHNT and YENEEA. The CDR3 nucleotides are TGTGCCAGCAGCACCACAGGGGGCACTGAAGCTTTCTTT. It translates to CASSTTGGTEAFF.

The chain joins TRBV6-5 to TRBJ2-7, with D possibly TRBD1 on 5 matching bases. The CDR3 consists of 14 residues. V lost 6 bases, J lost 2 bases, and 14 bases lay in between. CDR1 is MNHEY and CDR2 is SVGAGI in the germline V gene. CDR3 region: CASRVRQFTYEQYF. The CDR3 DNA sequence: TGTGCCAGCAGGGTCAGACAGTTCACCTACGAGCAGTACTTC.